The rows below give T cell receptor beta chains drawn from one sample of a study of T cells in localized non-small cell lung cancer. Method: immunoSEQ multiplex PCR; TCRdb's copy keeps in-frame clones and lacks some. The data contain around 41,000 clones, about 91% of them singletons. The sequencing used PBMCs, collected before any cancer treatment. The source is a woman aged 35 to 75 with stage II lung adenocarcinoma. CDR3s include the opening cysteine and the closing phenylalanine or tryptophan. D genes are given only for firm matches. Expanded clones are given a class, and other clones once, few, many or no size at all.

J gene	D gene	V gene	clone size	CDR3 protein	CDR3 DNA
TRBJ1-2	TRBD1	TRBV28	.	CASSSPGQPNYGYTF	TGTGCCAGCAGTTCCCCGGGACAGCCAAACTATGGCTACACCTTC
TRBJ2-5	.	TRBV5-6	.	CASSSRGESYQETQYF	TGTGCCAGCAGCTCCCGGGGCGAGAGCTACCAAGAGACCCAGTACTTC
TRBJ1-2	TRBD1	TRBV4-1	.	CASSQFWDRITVHGYTF	TGCGCCAGCAGCCAATTCTGGGACAGGATTACTGTCCATGGCTACACCTTC
TRBJ1-1	.	TRBV28	.	CASSLGLNTEAFF	TGTGCCAGCAGTTTGGGGTTGAACACTGAAGCTTTCTTT
TRBJ2-7	.	TRBV7-7	.	CASSSQQGYEQYF	TGTGCCAGCAGCTCTCAACAGGGTTACGAGCAGTACTTC
TRBJ1-6	TRBD1	TRBV9	.	CASSVGQGASPLHF	TGTGCCAGCAGCGTCGGACAGGGGGCTTCACCCCTCCACTTT
TRBJ2-7	.	TRBV27	.	CASSRFNEQYF	TGTGCCAGCAGCCGCTTTAACGAGCAGTACTTC
TRBJ1-2	.	TRBV5-6	.	CASSAPRAANYGYTF	TGTGCCAGCAGCGCCCCCAGGGCGGCTAACTATGGCTACACCTTC
TRBJ2-1	.	TRBV29-1	.	CSANRGSLNEQFF	TGCAGCGCCAATCGGGGGTCTCTAAATGAGCAGTTCTTC
TRBJ2-7	.	TRBV28	.	CASSSPGTQSYEQYF	TGTGCCAGCAGCTCTCCCGGGACACAATCCTACGAGCAGTACTTC
TRBJ1-3	.	TRBV5-1	.	CASSLGGPPGNTIYF	TGCGCCAGCAGCTTGGGCGGGCCGCCTGGAAACACCATATATTTT
TRBJ1-3	.	TRBV11-2	.	CASSFERSGNTIYF	TGTGCCAGCAGCTTTGAGAGGTCTGGAAACACCATATATTTT
TRBJ2-1	TRBD1	TRBV5-6	.	CASSPLQGLSNEQFF	TGTGCCAGCAGCCCCCTACAGGGGCTAAGCAATGAGCAGTTCTTC
TRBJ1-1	.	TRBV18	.	CASSPIPNTAEAFF	TGTGCCAGCTCACCAATCCCGAACACAGCTGAAGCTTTCTTT
TRBJ1-1	.	TRBV28	.	CASKLGRMGNTEAFF	TGTGCCAGCAAGCTGGGGAGGATGGGGAACACTGAAGCTTTCTTT
TRBJ1-5	.	TRBV4-1	.	CASSRGSGNQPQHF	TGCGCCAGCAGCCGGGGGTCAGGCAATCAGCCCCAGCATTTT
TRBJ1-2	.	TRBV5-1	.	CASSLGAGHYGYTF	TGCGCCAGCAGCTTGGGAGCAGGGCACTATGGCTACACCTTC
TRBJ2-3	TRBD2	TRBV7-2	once	CASSFLAGGTDTQYF	TGTGCCAGCAGCTTCTTGGCGGGAGGCACAGATACGCAGTATTTT
TRBJ2-7	.	TRBV28	.	CASSPTDALRSLGGYEQYF	TGTGCCAGCAGTCCGACAGACGCCTTACGATCCCTTGGAGGGTACGAGCAGTACTTC